This TCR beta chain is drawn from a study of early T cells in non-severe SARS-CoV-2 infection. Study as a whole: The input, bulk RNA from unsorted whole blood, was sequenced, and chains were unpaired.

Unique molecular identifiers were added to individual cDNA molecules. Using its own MiXCR run on the 5' RACE reads, TCRdb lists one record per CDR3 protein. The data contain approximately 30,000 distinct CDR3 sequences, 7.1% of them seen just once; the ten biggest clones take up 10% to 15%. General observations from the study: In VDJdb matching, anti-spike CD8 responses were favored while private and CD4 specificities went missing.

Germline V gene data show CDR1 as MNHNS and CDR2 as SASEGT. The V segment lost 4 bases and the J segment 2 bases; nucleotides outside the gene matches: 11. The CDR3 sequence is 17 residues long. Only a few counts were recorded for this clonotype. Its antigen is not known. The chain is built from TRBV6-1 and TRBJ2-3; 8 bases align to TRBD2. The sequence was obtained from an adult who was a healthcare worker with PCR-confirmed SARS-CoV-2 infection or an uninfected control (not recorded which). This material consisted of whole blood, taken at baseline. CDR3 amino acids: CASSAPPGLGPTDTQYF. The DNA for the CDR3 is TGTGCCAGCAGTGCCCCACCGGGACTAGGACCCACAGATACGCAGTATTTT.